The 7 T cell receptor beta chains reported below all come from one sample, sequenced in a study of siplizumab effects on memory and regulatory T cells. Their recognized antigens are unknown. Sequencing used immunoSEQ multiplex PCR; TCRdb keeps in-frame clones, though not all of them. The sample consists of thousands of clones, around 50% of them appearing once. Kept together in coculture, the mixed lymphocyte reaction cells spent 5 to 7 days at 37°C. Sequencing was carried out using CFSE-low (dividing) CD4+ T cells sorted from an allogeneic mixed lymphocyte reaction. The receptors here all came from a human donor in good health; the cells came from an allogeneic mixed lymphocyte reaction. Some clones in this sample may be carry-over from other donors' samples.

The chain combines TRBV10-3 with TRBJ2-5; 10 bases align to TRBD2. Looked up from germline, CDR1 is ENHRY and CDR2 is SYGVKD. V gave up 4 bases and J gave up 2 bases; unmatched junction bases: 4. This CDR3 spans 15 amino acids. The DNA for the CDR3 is TGTGCCATCAGTGCTCTAGCGGGAGAACAAGAGACCCAGTACTTC. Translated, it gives CAISALAGEQETQYF.

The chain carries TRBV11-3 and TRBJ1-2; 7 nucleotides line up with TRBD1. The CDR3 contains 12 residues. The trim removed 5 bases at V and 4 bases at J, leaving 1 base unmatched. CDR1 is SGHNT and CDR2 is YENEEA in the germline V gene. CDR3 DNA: TGTGCCAGCAGCCAGGGGGGCTATGGCTACACCTTC. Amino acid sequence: CASSQGGYGYTF.

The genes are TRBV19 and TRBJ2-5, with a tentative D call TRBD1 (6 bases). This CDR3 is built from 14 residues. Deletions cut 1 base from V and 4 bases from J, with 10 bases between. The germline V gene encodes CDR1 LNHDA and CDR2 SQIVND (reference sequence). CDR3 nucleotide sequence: TGTGCCAGTAGTATAGCAGGGGATGGAGAGACCCAGTACTTC. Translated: CASSIAGDGETQYF. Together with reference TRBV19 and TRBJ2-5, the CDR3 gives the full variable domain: DGGITQSPKYLFRKEGQNVTLSCEQNLNHDAMYWYRQDPGQGLRLIYYSQIVNDFQKGDIAEGYSVSREKKESFPLTVTSAQKNPTAFYLCASSIAGDGETQYFGPGTRLLVL.

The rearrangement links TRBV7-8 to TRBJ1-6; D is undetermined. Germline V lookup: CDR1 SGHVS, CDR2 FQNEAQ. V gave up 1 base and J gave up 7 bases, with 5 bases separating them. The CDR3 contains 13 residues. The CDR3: CASSLEVNSPLHF. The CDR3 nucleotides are TGTGCCAGCAGCTTAGAGGTCAATTCACCCCTCCACTTT. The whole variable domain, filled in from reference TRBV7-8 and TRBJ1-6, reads GAGVSQSPRYKVAKRGQDVALRCDPISGHVSLFWYQQALGQGPEFLTYFQNEAQLDKSGLPSDRFFAERPEGSVSTLKIQRTQQEDSAVYLCASSLEVNSPLHFGNGTRLTVT.

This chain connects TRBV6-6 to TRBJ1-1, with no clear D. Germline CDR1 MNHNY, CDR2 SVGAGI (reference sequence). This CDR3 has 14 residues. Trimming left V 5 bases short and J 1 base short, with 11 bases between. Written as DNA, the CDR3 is TGTGCCAGCAGTCCGGACGGATGGAACACTGAAGCTTTCTTT. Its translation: CASSPDGWNTEAFF.

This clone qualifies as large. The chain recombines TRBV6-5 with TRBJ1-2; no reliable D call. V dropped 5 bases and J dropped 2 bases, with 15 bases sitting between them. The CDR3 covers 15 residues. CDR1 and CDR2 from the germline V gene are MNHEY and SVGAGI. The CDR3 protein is CASSPLWQINYGYTF. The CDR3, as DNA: TGTGCCAGCAGTCCCCTTTGGCAGATCAACTATGGCTACACCTTC.

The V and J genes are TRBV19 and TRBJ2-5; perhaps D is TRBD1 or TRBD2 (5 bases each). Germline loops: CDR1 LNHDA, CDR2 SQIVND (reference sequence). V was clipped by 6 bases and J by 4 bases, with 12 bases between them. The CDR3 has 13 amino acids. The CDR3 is CASRGVPGETQYF. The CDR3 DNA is TGTGCCAGTAGGGGGGTCCCCGGAGAGACCCAGTACTTC.